There are a few counts of the clone carrying this T cell receptor beta chain. The antigen is undetermined. The V gene lost 4 bases and the J gene lost 4 bases, with 11 bases spanning the gap. Germline CDR1 reads LGHDT; CDR2 reads YNNKEL (reference sequence). The CDR3 has 14 amino acids. The use of a sample-barcoded 5' primer and a J-beta primer mix characterized a second PCR of about 7 to 12 cycles. A template-switch adaptor that had 12 random nucleotides put a tag on each cDNA molecule. TCRdb re-called the 5' RACE reads with MiXCR, one entry per CDR3 protein. The sample lists roughly 410,000 distinct CDR3 sequences; roughly half were seen once. This sample was included in a study of blood T cells in healthy people across ages. Study-level findings and limits: Diversity of TCR beta per million T cells declined in a roughly linear way with age. It was the long-lived donors that had more naive CD4+ cells and higher diversity than aged donors.

The sequencing input was blood. The V and J genes are TRBV3-1 and TRBJ2-1; a possible D gene is TRBD2 (6 bases). The receptor comes from a man aged 55 to 70 in good health. The CDR3, as DNA: TGTGCCAGCAGCCCAGGGACTGTATACAATGAGCAGTTCTTC. This encodes CASSPGTVYNEQFF.